This TCR beta chain emerged from a study of T-cell memory formation after mild COVID-19. Study in general: Among the donors, TCR clusters were largely specific to each donor.

This clonotype has just a few counts. TCRdb independently ran MiXCR on the 5' RACE reads; one entry per CDR3 protein. The sample yields roughly 600,000 distinct CDR3 sequences, about a sixth seen once. The TCR was taken from an adult woman who had mild COVID-19 (a few samples of this study predate the infection). Cell type and time point are not known. Sequencing was carried out using PBMCs or a T cell subset sorted from them (not recorded which).

The CDR3 spells CASSKQGNSNQPQHF. CDR3 sequence (DNA): TGTGCCAGCAGTAAACAGGGGAATAGCAATCAGCCCCAGCATTTT. This chain uses TRBV6-6 with TRBJ1-5; TRBD1 matches 7 bases. V shed 5 bases, J shed 0 bases, and the junction held 4 bases outside the gene matches. There are 15 residues in the CDR3. Per the germline V gene, CDR1 is MNHNY and CDR2 is SVGAGI (reference sequence).